This T cell receptor beta chain came from a study of T cells in Graves' hyperthyroidism and ophthalmopathy. Findings and caveats of the study: In validation, the model predicted ophthalmopathy. These predictions came a median roughly 7.1 months before onset.

These patients, aged 18 to 65, had recently diagnosed hyperthyroidism lasting under 2 months. A patient was excluded if there was uncontrolled infection, other autoimmune disease, pregnancy or lactation. Orbital computed tomography and thyroid ultrasound, together with serum TRAb and thyroxine and clinical symptoms, were used for diagnoses. Regions amplified from RNA transcripts were the TCR beta CDR3 regions. HTBI primers drove first-round RT-PCR of the TCR CDR3. TCRdb ran MiXCR on the multiplex PCR reads and lists one entry per CDR3 protein. This sample yields about 49,000 distinct CDR3 sequences, of which approximately 58% are seen a single time; 30% to 40% belongs to the top ten. This CDR3 comprises 13 residues. Germline CDR1 and CDR2: MGHRA and YSYEKL. On this clonotype itself: Antigen unknown. Germline is not matched at one junction end, which may reflect a read error.

The TCR sequence derives from a man between 18 and 29 years old with Graves' hyperthyroidism. This sequence joins TRBV4-1 and TRBJ1-4; no clear D. The sample taken for sequencing was peripheral blood or thyroid tissue (not recorded which). CDR3 in amino acids: CTSSPTINEKLFF. Here the CDR3 DNA reads TGCACCAGCAGCCCGACTATTAATGAAAAACTGTTTTTT.